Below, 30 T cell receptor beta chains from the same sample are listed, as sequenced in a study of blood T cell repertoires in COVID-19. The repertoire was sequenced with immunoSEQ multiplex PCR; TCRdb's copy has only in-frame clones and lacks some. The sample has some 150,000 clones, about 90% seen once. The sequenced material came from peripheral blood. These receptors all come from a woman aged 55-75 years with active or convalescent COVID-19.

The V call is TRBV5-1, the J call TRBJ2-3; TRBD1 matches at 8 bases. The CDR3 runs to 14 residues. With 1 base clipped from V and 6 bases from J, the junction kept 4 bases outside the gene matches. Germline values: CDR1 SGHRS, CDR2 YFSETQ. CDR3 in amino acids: CASSLQGAGDTQYF. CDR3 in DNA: TGCGCCAGCAGCTTGCAGGGGGCTGGGGATACGCAGTATTTT.

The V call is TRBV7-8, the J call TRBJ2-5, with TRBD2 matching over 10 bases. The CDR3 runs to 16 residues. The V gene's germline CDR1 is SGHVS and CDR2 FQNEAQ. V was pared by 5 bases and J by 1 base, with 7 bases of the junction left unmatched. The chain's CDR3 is CASSARVAGGQETQYF. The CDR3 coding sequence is TGTGCCAGCAGCGCTAGGGTAGCGGGGGGCCAAGAGACCCAGTACTTC.

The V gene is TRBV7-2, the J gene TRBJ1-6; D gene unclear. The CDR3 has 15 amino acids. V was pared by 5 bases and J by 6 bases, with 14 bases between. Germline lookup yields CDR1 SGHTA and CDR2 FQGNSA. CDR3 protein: CASSPEGRANSPLHF. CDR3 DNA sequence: TGTGCCAGCAGCCCCGAAGGGAGGGCTAATTCACCCCTCCACTTT. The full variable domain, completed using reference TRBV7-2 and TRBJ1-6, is GAGVSQSPSNKVTEKGKDVELRCDPISGHTALYWYRQSLGQGLEFLIYFQGNSAPDKSGLPSDRFSAERTGGSVSTLTIQRTQQEDSAVYLCASSPEGRANSPLHFGNGTRLTVT.

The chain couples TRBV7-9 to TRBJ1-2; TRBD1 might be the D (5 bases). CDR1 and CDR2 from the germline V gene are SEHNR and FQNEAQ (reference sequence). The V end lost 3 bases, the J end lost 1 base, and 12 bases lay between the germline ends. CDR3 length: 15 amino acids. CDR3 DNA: TGTGCCAGCAGCTTGAGGACAACAATTAACTATGGCTACACCTTC. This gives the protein CASSLRTTINYGYTF. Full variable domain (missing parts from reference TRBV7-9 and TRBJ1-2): DTGVSQNPRHKITKRGQNVTFRCDPISEHNRLYWYRQTLGQGPEFLTYFQNEAQLEKSRLLSDRFSAERPKGSFSTLEIQRTEQGDSAMYLCASSLRTTINYGYTFGSGTRLTVV.

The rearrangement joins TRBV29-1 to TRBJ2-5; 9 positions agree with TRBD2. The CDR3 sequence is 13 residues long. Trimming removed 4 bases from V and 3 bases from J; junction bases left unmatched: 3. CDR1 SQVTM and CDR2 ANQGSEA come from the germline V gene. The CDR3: CSVGAGGKETQYF. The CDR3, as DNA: TGCAGCGTTGGCGCGGGGGGGAAAGAGACCCAGTACTTC.

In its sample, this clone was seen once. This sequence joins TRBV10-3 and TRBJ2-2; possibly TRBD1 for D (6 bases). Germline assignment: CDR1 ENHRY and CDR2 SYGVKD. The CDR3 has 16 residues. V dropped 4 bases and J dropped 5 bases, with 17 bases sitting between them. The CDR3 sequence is CAISGGQPPGTGELFF. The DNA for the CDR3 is TGTGCCATCAGTGGAGGACAGCCCCCTGGGACCGGGGAGCTGTTTTTT.

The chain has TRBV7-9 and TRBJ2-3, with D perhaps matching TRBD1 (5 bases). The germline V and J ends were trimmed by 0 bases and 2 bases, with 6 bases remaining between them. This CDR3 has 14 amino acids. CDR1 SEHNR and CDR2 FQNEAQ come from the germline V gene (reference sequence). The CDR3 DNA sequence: TGTGCCAGCAGCTTAGCGGGGCCCACAGATACGCAGTATTTT. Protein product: CASSLAGPTDTQYF.

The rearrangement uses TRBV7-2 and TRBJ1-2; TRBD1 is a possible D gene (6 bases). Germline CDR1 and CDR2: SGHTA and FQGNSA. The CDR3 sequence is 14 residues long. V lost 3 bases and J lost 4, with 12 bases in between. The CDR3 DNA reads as TGTGCCAGCAGCTTCTCCCAACAGGGCTATGGCTACACCTTC. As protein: CASSFSQQGYGYTF.

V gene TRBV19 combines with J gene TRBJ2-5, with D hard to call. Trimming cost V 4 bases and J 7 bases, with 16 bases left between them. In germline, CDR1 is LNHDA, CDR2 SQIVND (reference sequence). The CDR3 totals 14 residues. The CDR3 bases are TGTGCCAGTAGTAAAGGTGGCCGCGGCGGGACCCAGTACTTC. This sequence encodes CASSKGGRGGTQYF.

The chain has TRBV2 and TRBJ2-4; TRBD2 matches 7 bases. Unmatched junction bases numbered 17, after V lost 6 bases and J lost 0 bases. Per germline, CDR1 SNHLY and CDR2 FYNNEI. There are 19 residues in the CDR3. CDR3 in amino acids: CASRIRFAGGLIAKNIQYF. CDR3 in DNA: TGTGCCAGCAGAATCCGTTTTGCCGGGGGACTAATAGCCAAAAACATTCAGTACTTC.

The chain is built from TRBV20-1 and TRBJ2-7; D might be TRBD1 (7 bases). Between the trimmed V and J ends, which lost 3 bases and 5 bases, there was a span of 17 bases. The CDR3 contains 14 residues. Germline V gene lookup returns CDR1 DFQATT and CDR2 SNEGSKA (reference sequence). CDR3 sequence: CSASRAQGGNEQYF. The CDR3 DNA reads TGCAGTGCTAGTCGGGCGCAGGGGGGCAACGAGCAGTACTTC.

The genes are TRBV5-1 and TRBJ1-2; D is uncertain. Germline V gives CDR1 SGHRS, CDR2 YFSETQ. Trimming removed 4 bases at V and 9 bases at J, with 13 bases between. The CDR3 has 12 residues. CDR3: CASSAGGQSYTF. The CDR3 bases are TGCGCCAGCAGCGCAGGCGGGCAGAGCTACACCTTC.

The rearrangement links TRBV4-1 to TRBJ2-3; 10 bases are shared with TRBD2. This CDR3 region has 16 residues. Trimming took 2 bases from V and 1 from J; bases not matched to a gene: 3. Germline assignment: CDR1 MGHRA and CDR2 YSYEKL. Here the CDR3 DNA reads TGCGCCAGCAGCCAACAAGCGGGGGGGCGCACAGATACGCAGTATTTT. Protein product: CASSQQAGGRTDTQYF.

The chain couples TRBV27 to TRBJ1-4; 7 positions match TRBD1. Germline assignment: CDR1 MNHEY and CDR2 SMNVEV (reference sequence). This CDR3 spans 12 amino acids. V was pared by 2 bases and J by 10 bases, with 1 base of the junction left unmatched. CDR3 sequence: CASSLRTGKLFF. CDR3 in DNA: TGTGCCAGCAGTTTACGGACAGGAAAACTGTTTTTT.

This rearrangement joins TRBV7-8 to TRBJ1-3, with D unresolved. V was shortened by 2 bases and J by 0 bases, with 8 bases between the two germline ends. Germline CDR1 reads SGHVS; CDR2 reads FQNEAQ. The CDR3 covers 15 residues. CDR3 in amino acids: CASSLMSHSGNTIYF. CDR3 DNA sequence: TGTGCCAGCAGCTTAATGTCCCACTCTGGAAACACCATATATTTT. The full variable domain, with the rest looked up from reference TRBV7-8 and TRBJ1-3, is GAGVSQSPRYKVAKRGQDVALRCDPISGHVSLFWYQQALGQGPEFLTYFQNEAQLDKSGLPSDRFFAERPEGSVSTLKIQRTQQEDSAVYLCASSLMSHSGNTIYFGEGSWLTVV.

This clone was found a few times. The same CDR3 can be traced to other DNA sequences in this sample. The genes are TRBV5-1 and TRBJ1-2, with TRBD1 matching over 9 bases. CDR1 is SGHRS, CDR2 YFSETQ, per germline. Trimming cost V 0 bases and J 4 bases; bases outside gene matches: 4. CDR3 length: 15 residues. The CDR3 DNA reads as TGCGCCAGCAGCTTGGACAGGGGGCCGTTCTATGGCTACACCTTC. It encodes CASSLDRGPFYGYTF.

DNA for the CDR3: TGCGCCAGCAGTGACACAGCCGGCGGGACAGGCGGGACCGGGGAGCTGTTTTTT. It encodes CASSDTAGGTGGTGELFF. J is TRBJ2-2 and V is TRBV10-1; TRBD1 matches 8 bases. Germline V gene sequence: CDR1 WNHNN, CDR2 SYGVQD (reference sequence). The CDR3 runs 18 residues. The V and J ends lost 3 bases and 5 bases, in that order; junction bases with no gene match: 14.

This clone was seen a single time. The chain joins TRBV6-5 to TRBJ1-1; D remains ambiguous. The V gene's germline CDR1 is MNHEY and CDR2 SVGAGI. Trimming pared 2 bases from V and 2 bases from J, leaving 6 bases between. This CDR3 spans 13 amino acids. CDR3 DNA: TGTGCCAGCAGTTACGGGAGTAACACTGAAGCTTTCTTT. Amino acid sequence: CASSYGSNTEAFF.

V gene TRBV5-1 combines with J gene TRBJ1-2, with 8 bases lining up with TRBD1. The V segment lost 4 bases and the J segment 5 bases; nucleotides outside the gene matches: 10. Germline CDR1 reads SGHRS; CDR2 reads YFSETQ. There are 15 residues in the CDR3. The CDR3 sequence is CASSPGGTGSYGYTF. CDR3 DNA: TGCGCCAGCAGCCCAGGGGGCACCGGATCATATGGCTACACCTTC.

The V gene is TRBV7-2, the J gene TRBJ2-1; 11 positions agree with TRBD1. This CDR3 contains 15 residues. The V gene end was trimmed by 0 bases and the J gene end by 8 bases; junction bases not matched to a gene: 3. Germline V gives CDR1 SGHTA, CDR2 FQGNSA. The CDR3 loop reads CASSLAGTGGYEQFF. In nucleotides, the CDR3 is TGTGCCAGCAGCTTAGCCGGGACAGGGGGGTATGAGCAGTTCTTC.

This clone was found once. The chain's CDR3 is CASSGSGQKTNEKLFF. The DNA of the CDR3 is TGTGCCAGCAGTGGGTCCGGACAGAAAACTAATGAAAAACTGTTTTTT. V usage is TRBV6-1 and J usage is TRBJ1-4, with a possible D match to TRBD1 (6 bases). This CDR3 has 16 amino acids. Trimming cost V 4 bases and J 1 base, with 13 bases left between them. Germline V gene lookup returns CDR1 MNHNS and CDR2 SASEGT.

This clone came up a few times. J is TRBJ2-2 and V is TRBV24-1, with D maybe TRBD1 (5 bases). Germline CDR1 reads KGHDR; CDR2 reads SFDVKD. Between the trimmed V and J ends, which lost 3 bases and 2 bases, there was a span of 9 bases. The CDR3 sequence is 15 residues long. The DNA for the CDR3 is TGTGCCACCAGTGATAGTGACAGAAACACCGGGGAGCTGTTTTTT. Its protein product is CATSDSDRNTGELFF.

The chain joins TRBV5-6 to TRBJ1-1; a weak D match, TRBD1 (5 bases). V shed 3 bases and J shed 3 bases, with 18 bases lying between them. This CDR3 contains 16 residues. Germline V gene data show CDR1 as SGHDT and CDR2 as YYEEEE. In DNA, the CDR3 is TGTGCCAGCAGCTCCCGGGACGGAGGGGTGTACACTGAAGCTTTCTTT. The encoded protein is CASSSRDGGVYTEAFF.

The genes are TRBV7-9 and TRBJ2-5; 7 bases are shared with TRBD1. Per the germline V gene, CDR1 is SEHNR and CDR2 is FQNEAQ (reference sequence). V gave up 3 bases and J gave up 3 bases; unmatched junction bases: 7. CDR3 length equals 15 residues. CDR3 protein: CASSFGDREKETQYF. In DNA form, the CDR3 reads TGTGCCAGCAGCTTCGGGGACAGAGAAAAAGAGACCCAGTACTTC.

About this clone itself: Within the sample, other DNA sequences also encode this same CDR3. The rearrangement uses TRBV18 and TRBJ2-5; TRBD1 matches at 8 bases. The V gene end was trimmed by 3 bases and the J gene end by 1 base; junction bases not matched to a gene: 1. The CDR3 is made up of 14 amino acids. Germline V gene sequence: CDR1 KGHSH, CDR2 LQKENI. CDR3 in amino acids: CASSPGQVQETQYF. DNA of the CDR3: TGTGCCAGCTCACCGGGACAGGTCCAAGAGACCCAGTACTTC.

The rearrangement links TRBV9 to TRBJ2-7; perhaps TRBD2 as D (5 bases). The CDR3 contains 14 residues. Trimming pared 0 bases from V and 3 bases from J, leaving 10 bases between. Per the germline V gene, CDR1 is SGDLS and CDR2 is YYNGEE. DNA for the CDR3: TGTGCCAGCAGCGTAGGAGGGCAGAACTACGAGCAGTACTTC. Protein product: CASSVGGQNYEQYF.

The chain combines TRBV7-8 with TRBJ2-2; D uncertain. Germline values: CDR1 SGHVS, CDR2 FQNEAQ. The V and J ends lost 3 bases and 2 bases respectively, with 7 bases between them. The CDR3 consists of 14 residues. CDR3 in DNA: TGTGCCAGCAGCTTGGTGGGCAACACCGGGGAGCTGTTTTTT. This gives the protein CASSLVGNTGELFF. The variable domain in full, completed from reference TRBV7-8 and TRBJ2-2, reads GAGVSQSPRYKVAKRGQDVALRCDPISGHVSLFWYQQALGQGPEFLTYFQNEAQLDKSGLPSDRFFAERPEGSVSTLKIQRTQQEDSAVYLCASSLVGNTGELFFGEGSRLTVL.

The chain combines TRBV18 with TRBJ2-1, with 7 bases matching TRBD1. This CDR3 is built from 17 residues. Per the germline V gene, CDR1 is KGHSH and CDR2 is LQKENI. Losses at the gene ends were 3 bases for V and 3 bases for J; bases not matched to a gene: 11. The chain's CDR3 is CASSPEDRAKIYNEQFF. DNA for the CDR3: TGTGCCAGCTCACCCGAAGACAGGGCTAAGATCTACAATGAGCAGTTCTTC.

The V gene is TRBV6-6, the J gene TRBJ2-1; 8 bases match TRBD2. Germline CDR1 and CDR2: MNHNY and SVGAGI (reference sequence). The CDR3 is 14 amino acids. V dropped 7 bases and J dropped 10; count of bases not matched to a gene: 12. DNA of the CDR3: TGTGCCAGCACCCGGGGGGGCGATTACATGGAGCAGTTCTTC. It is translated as CASTRGGDYMEQFF.

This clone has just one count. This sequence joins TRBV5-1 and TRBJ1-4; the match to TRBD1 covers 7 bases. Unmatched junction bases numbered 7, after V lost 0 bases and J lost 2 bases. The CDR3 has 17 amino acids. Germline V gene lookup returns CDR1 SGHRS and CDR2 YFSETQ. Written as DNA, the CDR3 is TGCGCCAGCAGCTTGGGACAGGGCGGAGCGACTAATGAAAAACTGTTTTTT. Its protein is CASSLGQGGATNEKLFF.